Below, one T cell receptor (beta chain) is given with its context. No antigen is known for it. Using immunoSEQ multiplex PCR, the repertoire was profiled, and TCRdb retains in-frame clones only, with some absent. The repertoire holds around 300,000 clones, with 70% to 90% as singletons. Indicated treatment: around 19 received Ad26.COV2.S at low or high dose, single or two shots; about five received placebo; per-sample allocation not given. Sampling happened 63 days after the first vaccine or placebo injection. An Ad26 vector was used to express Wuhan-strain SARS-CoV-2 spike as the vaccine. This sample stems from a study of Ad26.COV2.S vaccination and SARS-CoV-2 variants. Study-level results: Post-vaccination breadth of spike-specific CD8+ and CD4+ T cell responses was reportedly substantial.

The V and J ends lost 3 bases and 1 base, in that order; junction bases with no gene match: 6. From germline, CDR1 is SGDLS and CDR2 YYNGEE. This CDR3 comprises 16 residues. The material was peripheral blood, obtained in a trial of Ad26.COV2.S vaccine versus placebo. This clonotype was obtained from a person between 18 and 65 years old who received the Ad26.COV2.S COVID-19 vaccine or a placebo. The chain links TRBV9 to TRBJ2-3; 9 bases are shared with TRBD1. CDR3 DNA sequence: TGTGCCAGCAGCGCACAGGGGGCCGGGCGCACAGATACGCAGTATTTT. As protein: CASSAQGAGRTDTQYF. The full variable domain, its missing parts supplied by reference TRBV9 and TRBJ2-3, is DSGVTQTPKHLITATGQRVTLRCSPRSGDLSVYWYQQSLDQGLQFLIQYYNGEERAKGNILERFSAQQFPDLHSELNLSSLELGDSALYFCASSAQGAGRTDTQYFGPGTRLTVL.